The source of this TCR beta chain is a study of blood T cell repertoires in COVID-19. Study background: Collection of acute and convalescent COVID-19 samples took place in the United States, Italy and Spain. PBMCs, B-cell-depleted T cells, or T cells were the source of the cDNA or gDNA that made up the material.

As handled by the study authors: Reference gene primer amplification gave estimated nucleated cell counts. Here immunoSEQ multiplex PCR was the method, and the copy in TCRdb shows in-frame clones only, minus some. V, J and clone size were drawn from that table, and D and trimming were deduced from the DNA. Of under 40,000 clones listed, roughly 80% are singletons. The CDR3 covers 11 residues. The V gene's germline CDR1 is SGHKS and CDR2 YYEKEE (reference sequence). As regards this clone: A junction boundary mismatches the germline segment, possibly from a read error.

The material sequenced was peripheral blood. This chain uses TRBV5-5 with TRBJ1-2; D might be TRBD1 (5 bases). This TCR came from an older woman with acute or convalescent COVID-19. The CDR3, as DNA: TGTGCCAGCAGCTTGGGACAGTCCCTGCTCTTC. Residues: CASSLGQSLLF.